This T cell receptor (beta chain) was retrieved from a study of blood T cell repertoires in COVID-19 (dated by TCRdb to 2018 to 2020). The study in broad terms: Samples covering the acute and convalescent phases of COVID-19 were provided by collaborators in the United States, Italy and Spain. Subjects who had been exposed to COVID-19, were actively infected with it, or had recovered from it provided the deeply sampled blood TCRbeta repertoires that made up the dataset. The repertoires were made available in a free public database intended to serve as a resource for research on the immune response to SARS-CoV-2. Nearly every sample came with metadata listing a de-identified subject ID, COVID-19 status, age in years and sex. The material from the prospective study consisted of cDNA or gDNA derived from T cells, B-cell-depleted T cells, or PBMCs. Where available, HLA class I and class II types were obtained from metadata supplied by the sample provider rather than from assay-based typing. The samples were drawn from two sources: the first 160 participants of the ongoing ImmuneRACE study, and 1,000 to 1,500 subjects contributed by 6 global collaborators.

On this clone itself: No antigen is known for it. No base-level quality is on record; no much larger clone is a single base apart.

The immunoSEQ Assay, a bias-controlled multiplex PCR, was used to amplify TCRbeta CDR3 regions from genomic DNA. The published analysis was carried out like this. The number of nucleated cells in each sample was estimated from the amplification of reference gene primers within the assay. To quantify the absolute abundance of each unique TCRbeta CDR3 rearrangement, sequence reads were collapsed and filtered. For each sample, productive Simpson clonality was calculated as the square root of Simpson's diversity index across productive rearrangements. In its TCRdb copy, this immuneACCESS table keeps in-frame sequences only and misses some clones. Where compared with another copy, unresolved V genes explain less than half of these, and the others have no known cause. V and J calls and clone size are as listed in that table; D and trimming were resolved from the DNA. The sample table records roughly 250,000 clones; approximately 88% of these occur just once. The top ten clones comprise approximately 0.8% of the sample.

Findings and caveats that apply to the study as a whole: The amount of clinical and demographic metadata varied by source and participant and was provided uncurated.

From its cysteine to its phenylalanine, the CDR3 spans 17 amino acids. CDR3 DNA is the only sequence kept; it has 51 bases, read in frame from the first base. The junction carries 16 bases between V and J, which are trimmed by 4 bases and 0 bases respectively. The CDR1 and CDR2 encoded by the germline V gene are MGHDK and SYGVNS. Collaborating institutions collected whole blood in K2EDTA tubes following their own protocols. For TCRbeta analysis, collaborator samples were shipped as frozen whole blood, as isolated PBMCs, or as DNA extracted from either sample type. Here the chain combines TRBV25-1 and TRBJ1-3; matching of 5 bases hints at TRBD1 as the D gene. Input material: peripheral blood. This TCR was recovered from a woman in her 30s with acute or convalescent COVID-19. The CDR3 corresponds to CASSANSLGLSGNTIYF. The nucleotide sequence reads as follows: TGTGCCAGCAGTGCAAACAGCTTGGGGCTCTCTGGAAACACCATATATTTT.